The 16 T cell receptor beta chains reported below all come from one sample, sequenced in a study of identical twins. TCRdb reprocessed the 5' RACE reads via MiXCR and lists one record per CDR3 protein. The sample shows roughly 1.6 million distinct CDR3 sequences, under 35% of them seen only once. The sequencing input was cord blood. Every receptor here comes from a newborn girl in good health.

The chain couples TRBV27 to TRBJ2-7; 10 bases are a match to TRBD2. CDR1 and CDR2 from the germline V gene are MNHEY and SMNVEV (reference sequence). Trimming removed 8 bases from V and 4 bases from J; junction bases left unmatched: 11. The CDR3 totals 15 residues. The DNA for the CDR3 is TGTGCCAGCTCCCACTGGTCTAGCGGGAGTTACGAGCAGTACTTC. Amino acids: CASSHWSSGSYEQYF.

The V call is TRBV7-6, the J call TRBJ1-2, with 8 nucleotides matching TRBD1. V dropped 8 bases and J dropped 10; count of bases not matched to a gene: 21. The CDR3 contains 16 residues. Looked up from germline, CDR1 is SGHVS and CDR2 is FNYEAQ. CDR3: CASARGRGLKYGDYTF. The CDR3 DNA follows: TGTGCCAGCGCCCGTGGCAGGGGGCTAAAGTATGGTGACTACACCTTC.

This sequence joins TRBV5-1 and TRBJ2-3; D not resolved. This CDR3 has 16 residues. CDR1 and CDR2 (germline): SGHRS, YFSETQ. Trimming cost V 1 base and J 0 bases, with 12 bases left between them. This CDR3 reads CASSLKFSMSTDTQYF. The DNA for the CDR3 is TGCGCCAGCAGCTTGAAATTTAGCATGAGCACAGATACGCAGTATTTT.

This clonotype showed up just a few times. V gene TRBV4-1 combines with J gene TRBJ2-1; no clear D gene. Germline V gives CDR1 MGHRA, CDR2 YSYEKL. This CDR3 region has 15 residues. V lost 4 bases and J 5 bases, leaving 15 bases between the germline ends. The CDR3 is CASSLAELLNNEQFF. CDR3 sequence (DNA): TGCGCCAGCAGCCTGGCGGAACTGCTAAACAATGAGCAGTTCTTC.

This clonotype turned up a few times. The J gene is TRBJ2-6, the V gene TRBV20-1, with TRBD2 as a possible D gene (6 bases). This CDR3 is built from 16 residues. Germline V gives CDR1 DFQATT, CDR2 SNEGSKA (reference sequence). The V end was cut by 1 base, the J end by 0 bases, with 10 bases between. The CDR3 protein is CSARARGPSGANVLTF. The CDR3 nucleotides read TGCAGTGCTAGAGCGCGGGGACCCTCTGGGGCCAACGTCCTGACTTTC.

This clonotype occurred many times. The V gene is TRBV28, the J gene TRBJ2-3, with D possibly being TRBD2 (6 bases). The CDR3 is made up of 17 amino acids. V was cut by 2 bases and J by 6 bases, with 21 bases left in between. CDR1 and CDR2 from the germline V gene are MDHEN and SYDVKM. The CDR3 DNA reads TGTGCCAGCAGTTTACTCACTAGCCCCGATGAACCGGATACGCAGTATTTT. Residues: CASSLLTSPDEPDTQYF.

The chain joins TRBV28 to TRBJ2-7, with D unresolved. Trimming cost V 2 bases and J 4 bases, with 12 bases left between them. The germline CDR1 and CDR2 sequences are MDHEN and SYDVKM. This CDR3 is 14 amino acids long. For the CDR3, the DNA is TGTGCCAGCAGTTTACCCGGGCCCCAATACGAGCAGTACTTC. Its protein is CASSLPGPQYEQYF. The variable domain in full, with the rest retrieved from reference TRBV28 and TRBJ2-7, is DVKVTQSSRYLVKRTGEKVFLECVQDMDHENMFWYRQDPGLGLRLIYFSYDVKMKEKGDIPEGYSVSREKKERFSLILESASTNQTSMYLCASSLPGPQYEQYFGPGTRLTVT.

In its sample, this clonotype was seen a few times. The V call is TRBV4-2, the J call TRBJ2-3, with 15 bases lining up with TRBD2. This CDR3 is 16 amino acids long. The germline V gene has CDR1 LGHNA and CDR2 YNFKEQ. V shed 1 base and J 4 bases; nucleotides not matched to a gene: 0. The CDR3 DNA sequence: TGTGCCAGCAGCCAAGGGACTAGCGGGGGGGCAGATACGCAGTATTTT. This gives the protein CASSQGTSGGADTQYF.

This clonotype was recorded many times. The gene calls are TRBV12-3 or TRBV12-4 and TRBJ2-5; TRBD1 might be the D (6 bases). V was trimmed by 4 bases and J by 5 bases, leaving 14 bases between them. The CDR3 contains 14 residues. CDR3 DNA: TGTGCCAGCAGTTCTAGACAGGCAGGGGAGACCCAGTACTTC. It translates to CASSSRQAGETQYF.

This chain's CDR3 is CASSQEPQYSYNEQYF. In nucleotides, the CDR3 is TGTGCCAGCAGCCAAGAACCGCAGTACTCCTACAATGAGCAGTACTTC. This rearrangement joins TRBV3-1 to TRBJ2-1, with D hard to call. TRBJ2-7 explains the end of the DNA better; the J call may be wrong. Germline CDR1 is LGHDT and CDR2 is YNNKEL (reference sequence). This CDR3 has 16 residues.

This clonotype was counted a few times. The chain couples TRBV28 to TRBJ2-3, with 9 bases aligning to TRBD2. Trimming took 6 bases from V and 11 from J; bases not matched to a gene: 12. Germline V gene data show CDR1 as MDHEN and CDR2 as SYDVKM. CDR3 size: 14 residues. Here the CDR3 DNA reads TGTGCCAGCAGGCCGGGACTAGCCATAATCGGGCAGTATTTT. It specifies CASRPGLAIIGQYF.

The table lists this clonotype with a few counts. The chain is built from TRBV11-2 and TRBJ2-4; 11 bases are shared with TRBD2. The DNA end is more similar to TRBJ2-7, so the J call may be wrong. Germline CDR1 is SGHAT and CDR2 is FQNNGV. The CDR3 totals 15 residues. CDR3 DNA sequence: TGTGCCAGCAGCTTTTATGCTAGCGGGGGGAACGAGCAGTACTTC. Protein: CASSFYASGGNEQYF.

On this clonotype itself: A clone one base away is much larger, so this may be a read error. The CDR3 does not close with the conserved phenylalanine or tryptophan, likely indicating a read error. The gene calls are TRBV6-5 and TRBJ2-4, with TRBD1 matching over 8 bases. The J call may be mistaken, given a closer DNA end match to TRBJ2-7. The CDR3 is 13 amino acids. Germline V gene data show CDR1 as MNHEY and CDR2 as SVGAGI. The CDR3 sequence is CASSGTGSYEQYL. The CDR3 coding sequence is TGTGCCAGCAGTGGGACAGGTTCCTACGAGCAGTACCTC.

This clonotype has ten or more counts. The gene calls are TRBV10-3 and TRBJ1-2; 7 nucleotides line up with TRBD1. The V gene end was trimmed by 7 bases and the J gene end by 3 bases; junction bases not matched to a gene: 17. The CDR3 contains 17 residues. Germline V lookup: CDR1 ENHRY, CDR2 SYGVKD. The CDR3 sequence: CAIKKRYRDSKYYGYTF. CDR3 nucleotides: TGTGCCATCAAAAAAAGATACCGGGACAGCAAATACTATGGCTACACCTTC.

This clonotype has a handful of counts. The chain's CDR3 is CASSKAAQGGGKNIQYF. DNA for the CDR3: TGTGCCAGCAGCAAAGCGGCTCAGGGAGGAGGCAAAAACATTCAGTACTTC. The chain couples TRBV21-1 to TRBJ2-4; the table gives TRBD2 as D, unverified against the DNA. TRBV21-1 represents a pseudogene. The CDR3 spans 17 residues.

This clonotype showed up many times. This sequence joins TRBV28 and TRBJ2-5; possible D gene TRBD1, 5 bases. The germline V gene has CDR1 MDHEN and CDR2 SYDVKM. The CDR3 has 13 amino acids. The V end was cut by 6 bases, the J end by 5 bases, with 13 bases between. The CDR3 region has the DNA TGTGCCAGCAGCCCCCAGGGTTTGGAGACCCAGTACTTC. As protein: CASSPQGLETQYF.